One and the same sample provided the 20 T cell receptor beta chains below, sequenced in a study of neurological immune-mediated disorders. Via MiXCR, TCRdb re-called the 5' RACE reads, giving one row per CDR3 protein. The sample carries more than 70,000 distinct CDR3 sequences, around 10% recorded once. Sample: PBMCs. The receptors were gathered from a man aged 35 to 55 in good health.

This clonotype was detected many times. The V and J genes are TRBV12-3 or TRBV12-4 and TRBJ2-2; 7 nucleotides agree with TRBD2. The junction had 3 bases not matched to a gene; V was cut back by 6 bases and J by 2 bases. This CDR3 contains 14 residues. The CDR3 region has the DNA TGTGCCAGCAGAAGCGGGACCAACACCGGGGAGCTGTTTTTT. Amino acids: CASRSGTNTGELFF.

Notes on this clonotype: This clone may be a read error of a much larger clone one base away. This rearrangement joins TRBV27 to TRBJ2-3; 7 bases fit TRBD1. CDR3 length: 16 residues. Trimming removed 5 bases from V and 1 base from J; junction bases left unmatched: 9. In germline, CDR1 is MNHEY, CDR2 SMNVEV (reference sequence). The CDR3 sequence is CASSTQITGGTDTQYF. CDR3 DNA sequence: TGTGCCAGCAGTACCCAAATTACAGGGGGCACAGATACGCAGTATTTT.

At least ten counts were recorded for this clonotype. The chain combines TRBV5-1 with TRBJ1-5; 8 nucleotides line up with TRBD1. The germline gives CDR1 SGHRS, CDR2 YFSETQ. Losses at the gene ends were 2 bases for V and 5 bases for J; bases not matched to a gene: 6. The CDR3 consists of 15 residues. The CDR3 DNA reads TGCGCCAGCAGCTTCGGACAGGGTGGGGATCAGCCCCAGCATTTT. This sequence encodes CASSFGQGGDQPQHF.

This clonotype was counted at least ten times. The genes are TRBV6-2 or TRBV6-3 and TRBJ2-1, with TRBD2 matching over 10 bases. CDR1 is MNHEY and CDR2 is SVGEGT in the germline V gene. The CDR3 runs 16 residues. J lost 2 bases, V lost 5 bases, and 6 bases had no gene match. CDR3 sequence reads: CASSLEREGAYNEQFF. CDR3 nucleotide sequence: TGTGCCAGCAGTCTGGAGCGGGAGGGCGCCTACAATGAGCAGTTCTTC.

This clonotype was counted at least ten times. The chain combines TRBV5-1 with TRBJ2-5, with 8 bases aligning to TRBD2. Germline V gene lookup returns CDR1 SGHRS and CDR2 YFSETQ. Germline trimming cut 3 bases from V and 1 base from J; bases unmatched to any gene: 2. This CDR3 is 14 amino acids long. Here the CDR3 DNA reads TGCGCCAGCAGCTCCGGGACTAGCCAAGAGACCCAGTACTTC. Amino acids: CASSSGTSQETQYF. Using reference TRBV5-1 and TRBJ2-5 for the parts outside the CDR3, the full variable domain is KAGVTQTPRYLIKTRGQQVTLSCSPISGHRSVSWYQQTPGQGLQFLFEYFSETQRNKGNFPGRFSGRQFSNSRSEMNVSTLELGDSALYLCASSSGTSQETQYFGPGTRLLVL.

This clonotype has ten or more counts. The chain carries TRBV5-5 and TRBJ2-1; a weak D match, TRBD1 (5 bases). The V gene's germline CDR1 is SGHKS and CDR2 YYEKEE (reference sequence). The CDR3 contains 15 residues. The V end lost 0 bases, the J end lost 3 bases, and 10 bases lay between the germline ends. CDR3 region: CASSLAETVYNEQFF. CDR3 bases: TGTGCCAGCAGCTTGGCCGAGACAGTCTACAATGAGCAGTTCTTC.

This clonotype was recorded many times. In DNA form, the CDR3 reads TGTGCCAGCAGTCCCTTTATCAATGAGCAGTTCTTC. Translating gives CASSPFINEQFF. The genes are TRBV28 and TRBJ2-1; D gene uncertain. V shed 5 bases and J shed 6 bases, with 8 bases lying between them. Germline loops: CDR1 MDHEN, CDR2 SYDVKM. This CDR3 has 12 residues.

This clonotype was recorded once. This may come from a read error, since a much larger clone is one base off. V and J are TRBV6-5 and TRBJ1-1, with a tentative D call TRBD1 (5 bases). CDR3 length: 14 amino acids. The germline V gene has CDR1 MNHEY and CDR2 SVGAGI. The CDR3 nucleotides read TGTGTCAGCAGTTACACTCAGGGGAACACTGAAGCTTTCTTT. This encodes CVSSYTQGNTEAFF.

This clonotype occurred many times. The chain employs TRBV5-1 and TRBJ1-1; 7 positions match TRBD1. The CDR3 contains 16 residues. Germline values: CDR1 SGHRS, CDR2 YFSETQ. The J segment lost 0 bases and the V segment lost 2 bases, leaving 7 bases of the junction unmatched. CDR3 protein: CASSFGGTAMNTEAFF. DNA of the CDR3: TGCGCCAGCAGCTTTGGGGGGACAGCCATGAACACTGAAGCTTTCTTT.

This clonotype appeared many times. The chain carries TRBV29-1 and TRBJ2-2; D gene ambiguous. V lost 6 bases, J lost 0 bases, and 8 bases lay in between. The CDR3 covers 13 residues. Germline V gives CDR1 SQVTM, CDR2 ANQGSEA. The DNA of the CDR3 is TGCAGCGTAGTAGACTCGAACACCGGGGAGCTGTTTTTT. Amino acid sequence: CSVVDSNTGELFF.

This clonotype has at least ten counts. The chain combines TRBV7-2 with TRBJ1-5, with a tentative D call TRBD1 (5 bases). Germline assignment: CDR1 SGHTA and CDR2 FQGNSA. Trimming removed 8 bases at V and 4 bases at J, with 9 bases between. CDR3 length equals 12 residues. The CDR3 is CASGGGNQPQHF. The CDR3 bases are TGTGCCAGCGGGGGTGGGAATCAGCCCCAGCATTTT.

This clonotype occurred many times. This sequence joins TRBV2 and TRBJ2-2; the D gene is possibly TRBD1 (6 bases). From germline, CDR1 is SNHLY and CDR2 FYNNEI. The CDR3 has 14 residues. Trimming took 7 bases from V and 2 from J, leaving 11 bases between them. The CDR3 nucleotides read TGTGCCAGCATCTTGGACAGCAACACCGGGGAGCTGTTTTTT. This translates into CASILDSNTGELFF.

Of note for this clonotype: This could be a read error, since a much larger clone is one nucleotide away. The chain joins TRBV5-6 to TRBJ1-2; D uncertain. Germline assignment: CDR1 SGHDT and CDR2 YYEEEE. The CDR3 spans 13 residues. V lost 0 bases and J 7 bases, leaving 10 bases between the germline ends. CDR3 nucleotide sequence: TGTGCCAGCAGCTTGGGATCAGTGAGTGGCTACACCTTC. Translating it yields CASSLGSVSGYTF.

In its sample, this clonotype was seen many times. The chain is built from TRBV5-1 and TRBJ2-5; D unclear. Trimming cost V 3 bases and J 1 base, with 10 bases left between them. The CDR3 is 14 residues long. CDR1 is SGHRS and CDR2 is YFSETQ in the germline V gene. DNA of the CDR3: TGCGCCAGCAGCTCCAATTTGGGCCAAGAGACCCAGTACTTC. This gives the protein CASSSNLGQETQYF. The full variable domain, with the rest looked up from reference TRBV5-1 and TRBJ2-5, is KAGVTQTPRYLIKTRGQQVTLSCSPISGHRSVSWYQQTPGQGLQFLFEYFSETQRNKGNFPGRFSGRQFSNSRSEMNVSTLELGDSALYLCASSSNLGQETQYFGPGTRLLVL.

This clonotype has at least ten counts. The chain employs TRBV15 and TRBJ1-5; D is unclear. The CDR3 loop spans 13 amino acids. Looked up from germline, CDR1 is LNHNV and CDR2 is YYDKDF (reference sequence). Trimming left V 2 bases short and J 3 bases short, with 5 bases between. In DNA form, the CDR3 reads TGTGCCACCAGCAGACCTGACAATCAGCCCCAGCATTTT. As protein: CATSRPDNQPQHF.

At least ten counts were recorded for this clonotype. The rearrangement links TRBV7-9 to TRBJ1-3, with D tentatively TRBD1 (5 bases). The CDR3 sequence is 16 residues long. CDR1 and CDR2 from the germline V gene are SEHNR and FQNEAQ (reference sequence). Trimming stripped 5 bases from V and 0 bases from J, with 14 bases between. CDR3 region: CASSPRGQTSGNTIYF. CDR3 DNA sequence: TGTGCCAGCAGCCCTAGGGGCCAAACCTCTGGAAACACCATATATTTT.

This clonotype occurred many times. The CDR3 is CSASSPLTGTVNNSPLHF. In DNA, the CDR3 is TGCAGTGCTTCTTCACCCCTGACCGGGACAGTCAATAATTCACCCCTCCACTTT. V usage is TRBV20-1 and J usage is TRBJ1-6, with 7 bases lining up with TRBD1. Germline CDR1 reads DFQATT; CDR2 reads SNEGSKA (reference sequence). The CDR3 has 18 amino acids. V lost 5 bases, J lost 5 bases, and 18 bases stayed unmatched.

The V and J genes are TRBV7-9 and TRBJ1-6; TRBD1 matches 8 bases. CDR1 SEHNR and CDR2 FQNEAQ come from the germline V gene (reference sequence). The CDR3 is made up of 14 amino acids. V was pared by 1 base and J by 15 bases, with 8 bases of the junction left unmatched. CDR3 nucleotides: TGTGCCAGCAGCTTAGGAGACAGGGGTGTAGGCCTCCACTTT. It codes for CASSLGDRGVGLHF.

This clonotype was recorded at least ten times. V is TRBV7-2 and J is TRBJ2-2, with D perhaps given as TRBD1 or TRBD2 (5 bases each). In germline, CDR1 is SGHTA, CDR2 FQGNSA. V was clipped by 5 bases and J by 10 bases, with 17 bases between them. The CDR3 length is 14 residues. Written as DNA, the CDR3 is TGTGCCAGCAGCCCTTCGGGACCTTCTCTGGAGCTGTTTTTT. This gives the protein CASSPSGPSLELFF. Looking up the rest from reference TRBV7-2 and TRBJ2-2 gives the full variable domain: GAGVSQSPSNKVTEKGKDVELRCDPISGHTALYWYRQSLGQGLEFLIYFQGNSAPDKSGLPSDRFSAERTGGSVSTLTIQRTQQEDSAVYLCASSPSGPSLELFFGEGSRLTVL.

This clonotype appeared many times. The chain is built from TRBV5-5 and TRBJ2-7, with 10 bases aligning to TRBD2. After removal of 3 bases from V and 6 bases from J, the junction contained 3 bases not matched to a gene. The germline V gene has CDR1 SGHKS and CDR2 YYEKEE (reference sequence). The CDR3 spans 13 residues. CDR3 nucleotides: TGTGCCAGCAGCTCGTTAGCGGGAGGCGAGCAGTACTTC. It translates to CASSSLAGGEQYF. The whole variable domain, remainder taken from reference TRBV5-5 and TRBJ2-7, is DAGVTQSPTHLIKTRGQQVTLRCSPISGHKSVSWYQQVLGQGPQFIFQYYEKEERGRGNFPDRFSARQFPNYSSELNVNALLLGDSALYLCASSSLAGGEQYFGPGTRLTVT.